This TCR beta chain stems from a study of CD8+ T cells in alopecia areata. Study-wide background: Severity was scored as percentage of affected scalp area in treated patients. Study-level points and caveats: Administration of tofacitinib significantly diminished scalp clonality and expanded CD8+ clones within the top 100. In lesional scalp, particularly from alopecia totalis/universalis, clonality was higher than in normal scalp. Just one nonresponder means the tie between baseline CD8+ expansion and response stays uncertain.

Trimming cost V 0 bases and J 7 bases, with 16 bases left between them. This CDR3 comprises 16 residues. Germline assignment: CDR1 SGHRS and CDR2 YFSETQ. The treatment is: oral pan-JAK inhibitor, 5-10 mg twice daily. In the case of this clone: Antigen specificity is unknown.

Isolated RNA was reverse transcribed into cDNA used as the sequencing template. Measured with immunoSEQ multiplex PCR; TCRdb has only the in-frame clones, and not every one. Altogether some 220,000 clones are present, approximately 57% being singletons, with the ten largest covering around 1.6%. This receptor was identified in a human donor with alopecia areata. The sequenced sample was CD4+ T cells sorted from blood, obtained at week 4, from a patient treated with tofacitinib. The chain has TRBV5-1 and TRBJ2-2; D unclear. CDR3 in DNA: TGCGCCAGCAGCTTGGAAATAGCCTTGAGCCTCGGGGAGCTGTTTTTT. This translates into CASSLEIALSLGELFF.